This entry lists 27 T cell receptor beta chains sequenced from one sample in a study of cytomegalovirus exposure and HLA in healthy donors. The PCR employed 60 Vbeta primers together with 13 Jbeta primers. Sequencing was performed with immunoSEQ multiplex PCR; in TCRdb, only in-frame clones are kept and a portion is missing. This repertoire shows roughly 120,000 clones, about 76% found once; its top ten account for approximately 13%. Input material: PBMCs. The receptors come from a woman in her fifties or sixties in good health and CMV-seropositive.

The genes are TRBV5-5 and TRBJ2-3; tentatively, D is TRBD2 (6 bases). V lost 6 bases and J 2 bases, leaving 7 bases between the germline ends. CDR3 size: 12 residues. Per germline, CDR1 SGHKS and CDR2 YYEKEE (reference sequence). The CDR3 coding sequence is TGTGCCAGCATGCGGGACACAGATACGCAGTATTTT. It translates to CASMRDTDTQYF.

As concerns this clone: It is unclear where the CDR3 begins or ends on the DNA, so no DNA is shown, and the CDR3 is as TCRdb lists it. This chain joins TRBV6-1 and TRBJ1-4; the table assigns TRBD1, which was not confirmed against the DNA. The CDR3 numbers 15 amino acids, ends counted. CDR1 is MNHNS, CDR2 SASEGT, per germline. CDR3 sequence reads: CASSSSGQAREKLFF.

The V gene is TRBV2, the J gene TRBJ2-1; D might be TRBD2 (6 bases). The CDR3 has 14 amino acids. Trimming removed 6 bases from V and 6 bases from J, with 15 bases in between. Germline loops: CDR1 SNHLY, CDR2 FYNNEI. The DNA for the CDR3 is TGTGCCAGCAGGGAGGACTATAGCGCCAATGAGCAGTTCTTC. Protein sequence: CASREDYSANEQFF. Complete variable domain (other parts from reference TRBV2 and TRBJ2-1): EPEVTQTPSHQVTQMGQEVILRCVPISNHLYFYWYRQILGQKVEFLVSFYNNEISEKSEIFDDQFSVERPDGSNFTLKIRSTKLEDSAMYFCASREDYSANEQFFGPGTRLTVL.

In its sample, this clone was seen a few times. The chain uses TRBV6-6 and TRBJ1-1; a possible D gene is TRBD1 (5 bases). This CDR3 is built from 13 residues. Germline loops: CDR1 MNHNY, CDR2 SVGAGI (reference sequence). V shed 5 bases and J shed 0 bases, with 7 bases lying between them. The CDR3 DNA reads as TGTGCCAGCAGTGACAGCGTGAACACTGAAGCTTTCTTT. Translating it yields CASSDSVNTEAFF.

The chain joins TRBV7-8 to TRBJ2-5; a possible D gene is TRBD1 (5 bases). In germline, CDR1 is SGHVS, CDR2 FQNEAQ. The CDR3 covers 15 residues. Trimming pared 5 bases from V and 1 base from J, leaving 14 bases between. In DNA, the CDR3 is TGTGCCAGCAGCCTCGTTTTGGGGCCCCAAGAGACCCAGTACTTC. Amino acids: CASSLVLGPQETQYF. The variable domain in full, completed from reference TRBV7-8 and TRBJ2-5, reads GAGVSQSPRYKVAKRGQDVALRCDPISGHVSLFWYQQALGQGPEFLTYFQNEAQLDKSGLPSDRFFAERPEGSVSTLKIQRTQQEDSAVYLCASSLVLGPQETQYFGPGTRLLVL.

This chain joins TRBV29-1 and TRBJ1-1; TRBD1 aligns across 7 bases. V shed 4 bases, J shed 7 bases, and the junction held 3 bases outside the gene matches. The CDR3 runs 11 residues. Germline-derived CDR1 and CDR2 are SQVTM and ANQGSEA. CDR3 in amino acids: CSVAGQSEAFF. DNA of the CDR3: TGCAGCGTTGCGGGACAGAGTGAAGCTTTCTTT.

As DNA, the CDR3 is TGCGCCAGCAGCCAAGAAAGGAGTGGAGAGACCCAGTACTTC. Encoded protein: CASSQERSGETQYF. This sequence joins TRBV4-3 and TRBJ2-5, with D unclear. Trimming took off 0 bases at V and 4 bases at J, with 9 bases between the two ends. Germline V CDR1 and CDR2: LGHNA, YSLEER. CDR3 length: 14 residues.

This clone has just a few counts. The V and J genes are TRBV4-1 and TRBJ2-1; 12 bases line up with TRBD2. Looked up from germline, CDR1 is MGHRA and CDR2 is YSYEKL. V gave up 1 base and J gave up 8 bases; unmatched junction bases: 12. The CDR3 covers 18 residues. CDR3 sequence: CASSQVGTLLAGGDEQFF. The CDR3 nucleotides read TGCGCCAGCAGCCAAGTCGGGACACTGCTAGCGGGAGGGGATGAGCAGTTCTTC.

This chain links TRBV30 with TRBJ2-7; 7 bases are shared with TRBD1. Trimming at V came to 1 base and at J to 1 base, leaving 7 bases not matched to a gene. Germline assignment: CDR1 GTSNPN and CDR2 SVGIG (reference sequence). The CDR3 is made up of 15 amino acids. CDR3 sequence reads: CAWSAPRTGSYEQYF. The CDR3, as DNA: TGTGCCTGGAGTGCCCCCCGGACAGGTTCCTACGAGCAGTACTTC. Together with reference TRBV30 and TRBJ2-7, the CDR3 gives the full variable domain: SQTIHQWPATLVQPVGSPLSLECTVEGTSNPNLYWYRQAAGRGLQLLFYSVGIGQISSEVPQNLSASRPQDRQFILSSKKLLLSDSGFYLCAWSAPRTGSYEQYFGPGTRLTVT.

The chain joins TRBV4-1 to TRBJ1-5, with D possibly TRBD1 on 6 matching bases. Germline loops: CDR1 MGHRA, CDR2 YSYEKL. V lost 0 bases and J 5 bases, leaving 8 bases between the germline ends. The length of the CDR3 is 14 residues. As DNA, the CDR3 is TGCGCCAGCAGCCAAGACACAGGGTATCAGCCCCAGCATTTT. This codes for CASSQDTGYQPQHF.

This chain connects TRBV6-1 to TRBJ2-1; 7 positions match TRBD2. Germline V gene lookup returns CDR1 MNHNS and CDR2 SASEGT. This CDR3 comprises 15 residues. J gave up 2 bases and V 1 base, and 2 bases lay outside the gene matches. CDR3 amino acids: CASSEGEGTYNEQFF. The CDR3 DNA sequence: TGTGCCAGCAGTGAAGGGGAGGGCACCTACAATGAGCAGTTCTTC.

The chain recombines TRBV18 with TRBJ2-5; 8 bases are shared with TRBD1. The CDR3 totals 14 residues. CDR1 and CDR2 (germline): KGHSH, LQKENI. Unmatched junction bases numbered 4, after V lost 3 bases and J lost 4 bases. The CDR3 spells CASSPGQGLETQYF. The CDR3 DNA follows: TGTGCCAGCTCACCCGGACAGGGTTTAGAGACCCAGTACTTC.

The V gene is TRBV6-6, the J gene TRBJ1-2; 7 nucleotides line up with TRBD1. The CDR3 is 13 amino acids. Looked up from germline, CDR1 is MNHNY and CDR2 is SVGAGI (reference sequence). After removal of 5 bases from V and 3 bases from J, the junction contained 3 bases not matched to a gene. The chain's CDR3 is CASSRTGDYGYTF. In DNA, the CDR3 is TGTGCCAGCAGTCGTACAGGGGACTATGGCTACACCTTC.

The V gene is TRBV6-5, the J gene TRBJ1-4; 8 bases line up with TRBD1. The CDR3 runs 15 residues. From germline, CDR1 is MNHEY and CDR2 SVGAGI. V was clipped by 5 bases and J by 4 bases; unmatched bases: 6. The CDR3 coding sequence is TGTGCCAGCAGTAGAAGGACAGGGAATAATGAAAAACTGTTTTTT. Residues: CASSRRTGNNEKLFF.

The CDR3 DNA follows: TGTGCCAGCAGTTTGGGACATATATTCGAGCAGTACTTC. Its protein product is CASSLGHIFEQYF. The V and J genes are TRBV28 and TRBJ2-7, with D possibly matching TRBD1 (6 bases). Germline-derived CDR1 and CDR2 are MDHEN and SYDVKM. Trimming left V 3 bases short and J 6 bases short, with 12 bases between. The CDR3 extends over 13 amino acids.

The V and J genes are TRBV27 and TRBJ1-6; 7 bases are a match to TRBD1. The germline V gene has CDR1 MNHEY and CDR2 SMNVEV (reference sequence). Unmatched junction bases numbered 9, after V lost 2 bases and J lost 2 bases. The CDR3 covers 18 residues. CDR3 sequence reads: CASSLIFAGTAYNSPLHF. For the CDR3, the DNA is TGTGCCAGCAGTTTAATTTTTGCAGGGACAGCCTATAATTCACCCCTCCACTTT.

The gene calls are TRBV6-1 and TRBJ1-2, with D possibly TRBD1 on 5 matching bases. The germline CDR1 and CDR2 sequences are MNHNS and SASEGT. The CDR3 loop spans 15 amino acids. Trimming took off 5 bases at V and 0 bases at J, with 13 bases between the two ends. The CDR3, as DNA: TGTGCCAGCAGTCAGGGACTCAGAGCTAACTATGGCTACACCTTC. Translation: CASSQGLRANYGYTF.

This clone was counted once. The chain recombines TRBV5-4 with TRBJ2-3, with 10 bases aligning to TRBD2. The CDR3 runs 16 residues. Trimming removed 3 bases from V and 4 bases from J; junction bases left unmatched: 8. Germline CDR1 and CDR2: SGHNT and YYREEE (reference sequence). This CDR3 reads CASSSKAGGVADTQYF. For the CDR3, the DNA is TGTGCCAGCAGCTCTAAAGCGGGAGGGGTAGCAGATACGCAGTATTTT.

The CDR3 DNA is TGTGCCAGCAGTGAATGGGGACAGGGGATGCACGAGCAGTACTTC. The encoded protein is CASSEWGQGMHEQYF. This rearrangement joins TRBV2 to TRBJ2-7; TRBD1 matches 10 bases. V gave up 2 bases and J gave up 5 bases; unmatched junction bases: 6. This CDR3 is built from 15 residues. Germline V gene sequence: CDR1 SNHLY, CDR2 FYNNEI.

The V and J genes are TRBV6-5 and TRBJ2-7; 7 bases match TRBD2. Per germline, CDR1 MNHEY and CDR2 SVGAGI. This CDR3 has 15 amino acids. V lost 6 bases, J lost 4 bases, and 12 bases stayed unmatched. This CDR3 reads CASSLGRGGVYEQYF. The CDR3, as DNA: TGTGCCAGCAGCCTAGGGAGGGGAGGGGTATACGAGCAGTACTTC.

The chain uses TRBV18 and TRBJ1-2; TRBD1 matches 9 bases. Germline V lookup: CDR1 KGHSH, CDR2 LQKENI. This CDR3 has 16 amino acids. V was clipped by 3 bases and J by 2 bases; unmatched bases: 7. The CDR3 DNA follows: TGTGCCAGCTCACCCTTGGACAGGGGAGCAAACTATGGCTACACCTTC. Translation: CASSPLDRGANYGYTF.

The chain couples TRBV4-1 to TRBJ2-7; D uncertain. Per the germline V gene, CDR1 is MGHRA and CDR2 is YSYEKL. Trimming cost V 2 bases and J 3 bases, with 8 bases left between them. The CDR3 spans 13 residues. In DNA, the CDR3 is TGCGCCAGCAGCCAACACTACGACTACGAGCAGTACTTC. Its translation is CASSQHYDYEQYF.

This clone was detected once. V is TRBV18 and J is TRBJ1-1, with a weak D call TRBD1 (5 bases). The CDR3 covers 13 residues. The V gene lost 4 bases and the J gene lost 4 bases, with 10 bases spanning the gap. From germline, CDR1 is KGHSH and CDR2 LQKENI. The CDR3 loop reads CASSLDIGTEAFF. The DNA for the CDR3 is TGTGCCAGCTCACTGGACATCGGCACTGAAGCTTTCTTT.

The chain combines TRBV10-1 with TRBJ1-5; possible D gene TRBD1, 5 bases. Trimming shortened V by 10 bases and J by 2 bases, and 24 bases separated the two germline ends. Germline CDR1 WNHNN, CDR2 SYGVQD (reference sequence). The CDR3 contains 17 residues. The CDR3 DNA reads TGCGCCAACTCCCGGGACTTACCCTCTATCGGCAATCAGCCCCAGCATTTT. Amino acid sequence: CANSRDLPSIGNQPQHF.

This chain uses TRBV7-6 with TRBJ1-1; tentatively, D is TRBD1 (6 bases). The CDR3 loop spans 15 amino acids. The V end was cut by 0 bases, the J end by 0 bases, with 8 bases between. The V gene's germline CDR1 is SGHVS and CDR2 FNYEAQ. The CDR3 loop is CASSLAGGLNTEAFF. In nucleotides, the CDR3 is TGTGCCAGCAGCTTAGCAGGGGGTTTGAACACTGAAGCTTTCTTT.

The rearrangement joins TRBV5-1 to TRBJ2-2, with 7 bases aligning to TRBD1. In germline, CDR1 is SGHRS, CDR2 YFSETQ. J was trimmed by 7 bases and V by 2 bases; bases with no gene match: 8. This CDR3 is 15 amino acids long. In DNA form, the CDR3 reads TGCGCCAGCAGCTTTAAGGGGGCAGGTGACGGGGAGCTGTTTTTT. This sequence encodes CASSFKGAGDGELFF.

Concerning this clone itself: The same CDR3 arises from other DNA sequences in this sample as well. The genes are TRBV14 and TRBJ1-2; TRBD1 is a possible D gene (5 bases). Germline CDR1 is SGHDN and CDR2 is FVKESK. The CDR3 is 13 residues long. Between the trimmed V and J ends, which lost 1 base and 2 bases, there was a span of 5 bases. CDR3 in amino acids: CASSQGQNYGYTF. The CDR3 bases are TGTGCCAGCAGCCAAGGACAGAACTATGGCTACACCTTC.